This TCR beta chain was documented in a study of blood T cell repertoires in COVID-19. Clones were read by immunoSEQ multiplex PCR, and TCRdb kept only the in-frame ones, dropping some. The top ten clones hold about a tenth of a sample with 130,000 to 150,000 clones, approximately 80% of them seen once. The CDR3 totals 15 residues. Trimming removed 4 bases from V and 7 bases from J; junction bases left unmatched: 11. Germline V gives CDR1 SGHRS, CDR2 YFSETQ. Sequenced material: peripheral blood. The TCR sequence derives from a man in his fifties or sixties with active or convalescent COVID-19. The chain employs TRBV5-1 and TRBJ1-2; TRBD1 matches at 9 bases. CDR3 coding DNA: TGCGCCAGCAGCGCTCAGGGACAGGGTTTTCGTGGCTACACCTTC. Translated: CASSAQGQGFRGYTF.